This entry features one TCR beta chain sequence. Its antigen is as yet unknown. The data belong to a study of T cell repertoires in cytomegalovirus infection. Background on the study: Recently identified HLA-C-restricted CMV epitopes were among the peptides used. CMV infection together with matching HLA type was indicated by public TCR beta signatures. Study results and caveats: The study found HLA-C-restricted CMV-specific TCR beta clonotypes dominating the ex vivo response.

A single record per CDR3 protein comes from TCRdb applying MiXCR to the reads. The table includes about 830,000 distinct CDR3 sequences, less than 35% detected once. The germline CDR1 and CDR2 sequences are MGHRA and YSYEKL. Trimming removed 4 bases at V and 7 bases at J, with 7 bases between. This CDR3 is 11 amino acids long. The source material was cultured CD8+ T cells from PBMCs, sampled from culture after CMV antigen stimulation. The sequence was collected from a human donor in good health (CMV status not recorded). Some clones in this sample may be carry-over from other donors' samples. V is TRBV4-1 and J is TRBJ1-1; no definite D call. The CDR3 region has the DNA TGCGCCAGCAGCCTCAACGATGAAGCTTTCTTT. It codes for CASSLNDEAFF.